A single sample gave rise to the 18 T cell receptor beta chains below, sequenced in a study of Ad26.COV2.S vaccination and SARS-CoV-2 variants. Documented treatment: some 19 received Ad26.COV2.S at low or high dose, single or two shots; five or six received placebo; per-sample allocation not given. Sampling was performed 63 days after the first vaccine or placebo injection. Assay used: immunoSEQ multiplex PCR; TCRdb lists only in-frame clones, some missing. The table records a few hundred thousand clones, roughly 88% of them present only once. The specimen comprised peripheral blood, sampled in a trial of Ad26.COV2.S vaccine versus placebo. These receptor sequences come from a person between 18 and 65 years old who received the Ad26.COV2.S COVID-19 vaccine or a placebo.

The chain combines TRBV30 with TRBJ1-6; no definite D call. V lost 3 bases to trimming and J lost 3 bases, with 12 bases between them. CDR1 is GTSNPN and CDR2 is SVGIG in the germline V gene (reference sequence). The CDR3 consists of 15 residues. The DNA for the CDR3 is TGTGCCTGGAGCGACCCACGGATCTATAATTCACCCCTCCACTTT. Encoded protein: CAWSDPRIYNSPLHF.

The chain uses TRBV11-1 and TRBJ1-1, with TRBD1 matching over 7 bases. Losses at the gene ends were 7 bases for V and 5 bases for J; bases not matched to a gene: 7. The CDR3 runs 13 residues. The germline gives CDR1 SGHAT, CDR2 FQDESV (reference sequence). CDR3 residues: CASTDRDGTEAFF. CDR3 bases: TGTGCCAGCACCGACAGGGATGGGACTGAAGCTTTCTTT.

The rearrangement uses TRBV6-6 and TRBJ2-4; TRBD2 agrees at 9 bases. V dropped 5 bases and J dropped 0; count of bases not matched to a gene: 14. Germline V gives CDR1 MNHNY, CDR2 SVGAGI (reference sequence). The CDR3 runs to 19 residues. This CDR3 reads CASSRIAGANELAKNIQYF. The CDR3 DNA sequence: TGTGCCAGCAGTCGCATAGCGGGAGCAAACGAATTAGCCAAAAACATTCAGTACTTC.

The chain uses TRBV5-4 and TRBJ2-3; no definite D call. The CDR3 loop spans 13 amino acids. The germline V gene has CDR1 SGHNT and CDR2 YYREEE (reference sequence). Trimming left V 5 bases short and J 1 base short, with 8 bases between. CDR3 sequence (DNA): TGTGCCAGCAGGGCCCCGGGCACAGATACGCAGTATTTT. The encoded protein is CASRAPGTDTQYF.

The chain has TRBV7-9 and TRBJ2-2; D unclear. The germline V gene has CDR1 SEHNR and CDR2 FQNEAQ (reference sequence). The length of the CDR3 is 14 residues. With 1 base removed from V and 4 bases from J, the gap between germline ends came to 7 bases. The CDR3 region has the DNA TGTGCCAGCAGCTTAGTACTCTCCACCGGGGAGCTGTTTTTT. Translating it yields CASSLVLSTGELFF.

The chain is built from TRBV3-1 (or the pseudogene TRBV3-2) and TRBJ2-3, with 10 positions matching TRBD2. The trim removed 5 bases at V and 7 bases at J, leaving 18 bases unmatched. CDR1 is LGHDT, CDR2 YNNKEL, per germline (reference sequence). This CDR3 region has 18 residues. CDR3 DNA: TGTGCCAGCAGCTCCAGGCCCCCACTAGCGGGAAGATCGAATACGCAGTATTTT. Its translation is CASSSRPPLAGRSNTQYF.

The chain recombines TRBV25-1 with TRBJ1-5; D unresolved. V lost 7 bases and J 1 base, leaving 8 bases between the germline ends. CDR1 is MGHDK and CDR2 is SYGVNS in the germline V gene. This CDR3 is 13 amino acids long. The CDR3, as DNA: TGTGCCAGCACCAAGGACAGCAATCAGCCCCAGCATTTT. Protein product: CASTKDSNQPQHF.

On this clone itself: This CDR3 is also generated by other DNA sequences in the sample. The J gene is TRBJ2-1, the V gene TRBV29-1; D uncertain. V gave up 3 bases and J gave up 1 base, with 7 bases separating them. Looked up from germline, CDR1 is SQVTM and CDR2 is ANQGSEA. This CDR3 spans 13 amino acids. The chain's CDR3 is CSVDGGSYNEQFF. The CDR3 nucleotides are TGCAGCGTTGATGGCGGATCCTACAATGAGCAGTTCTTC.

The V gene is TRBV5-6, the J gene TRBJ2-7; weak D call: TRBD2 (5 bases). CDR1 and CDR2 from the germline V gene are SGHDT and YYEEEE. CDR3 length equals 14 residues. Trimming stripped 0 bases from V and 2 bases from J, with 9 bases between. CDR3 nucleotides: TGTGCCAGCAGCTTGGTAGCGCGGACCTACGAGCAGTACTTC. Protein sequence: CASSLVARTYEQYF.

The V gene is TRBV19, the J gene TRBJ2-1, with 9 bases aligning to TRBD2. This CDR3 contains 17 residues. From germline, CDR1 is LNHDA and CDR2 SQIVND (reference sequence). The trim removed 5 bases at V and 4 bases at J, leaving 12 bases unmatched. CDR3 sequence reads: CASSLGLAGSLYNEQFF. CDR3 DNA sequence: TGTGCCAGTAGTCTGGGGCTAGCGGGGTCCCTTTACAATGAGCAGTTCTTC. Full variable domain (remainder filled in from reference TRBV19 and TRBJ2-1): DGGITQSPKYLFRKEGQNVTLSCEQNLNHDAMYWYRQDPGQGLRLIYYSQIVNDFQKGDIAEGYSVSREKKESFPLTVTSAQKNPTAFYLCASSLGLAGSLYNEQFFGPGTRLTVL.

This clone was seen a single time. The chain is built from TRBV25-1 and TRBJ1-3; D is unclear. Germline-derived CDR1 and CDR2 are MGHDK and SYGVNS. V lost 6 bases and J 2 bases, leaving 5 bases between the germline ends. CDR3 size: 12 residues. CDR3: CASRGAGNTIYF. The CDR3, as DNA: TGTGCCAGCAGGGGAGCTGGAAACACCATATATTTT. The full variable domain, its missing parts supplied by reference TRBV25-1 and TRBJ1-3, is EADIYQTPRYLVIGTGKKITLECSQTMGHDKMYWYQQDPGMELHLIHYSYGVNSTEKGDLSSESTVSRIRTEHFPLTLESARPSHTSQYLCASRGAGNTIYFGEGSWLTVV.

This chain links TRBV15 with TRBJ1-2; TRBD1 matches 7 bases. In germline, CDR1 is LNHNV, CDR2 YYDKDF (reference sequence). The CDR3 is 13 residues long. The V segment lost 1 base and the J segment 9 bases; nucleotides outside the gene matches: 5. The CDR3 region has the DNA TGTGCCACCAGCAGAGCTGAGGGGGCCCGCTACACCTTC. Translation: CATSRAEGARYTF.

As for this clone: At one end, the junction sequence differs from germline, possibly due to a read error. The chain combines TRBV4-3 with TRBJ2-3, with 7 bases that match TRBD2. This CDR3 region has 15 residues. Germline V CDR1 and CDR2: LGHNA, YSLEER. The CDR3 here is CTSSQAGNSHEAQYF. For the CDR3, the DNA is TGCACCAGCAGCCAAGCGGGGAACTCCCATGAGGCGCAGTATTTT.

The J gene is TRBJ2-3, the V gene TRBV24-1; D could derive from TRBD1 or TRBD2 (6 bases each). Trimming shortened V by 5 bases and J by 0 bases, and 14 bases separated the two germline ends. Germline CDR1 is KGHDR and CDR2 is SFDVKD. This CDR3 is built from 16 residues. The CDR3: CATSAPGGPSTDTQYF. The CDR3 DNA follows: TGTGCCACCAGTGCCCCTGGGGGGCCAAGCACAGATACGCAGTATTTT.

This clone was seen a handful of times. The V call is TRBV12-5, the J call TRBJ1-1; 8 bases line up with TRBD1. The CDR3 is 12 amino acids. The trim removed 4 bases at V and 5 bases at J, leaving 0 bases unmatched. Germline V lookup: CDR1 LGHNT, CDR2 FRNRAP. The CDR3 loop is CASGWTGTEAFF. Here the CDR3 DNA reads TGTGCTAGTGGTTGGACAGGGACTGAAGCTTTCTTT.

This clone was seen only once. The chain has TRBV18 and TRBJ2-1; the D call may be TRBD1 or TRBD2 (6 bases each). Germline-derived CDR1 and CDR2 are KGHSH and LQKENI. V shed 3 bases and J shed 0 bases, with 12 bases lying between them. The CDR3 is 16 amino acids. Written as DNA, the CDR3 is TGTGCCAGCTCACCCCGGGGGCAGTACTCCTACAATGAGCAGTTCTTC. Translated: CASSPRGQYSYNEQFF.

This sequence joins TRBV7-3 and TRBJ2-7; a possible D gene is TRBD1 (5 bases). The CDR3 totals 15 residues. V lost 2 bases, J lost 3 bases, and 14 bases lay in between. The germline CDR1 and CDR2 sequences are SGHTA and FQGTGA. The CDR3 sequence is CASSLGAGNVYEQYF. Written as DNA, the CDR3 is TGTGCCAGCAGCTTAGGTGCAGGGAATGTCTACGAGCAGTACTTC.

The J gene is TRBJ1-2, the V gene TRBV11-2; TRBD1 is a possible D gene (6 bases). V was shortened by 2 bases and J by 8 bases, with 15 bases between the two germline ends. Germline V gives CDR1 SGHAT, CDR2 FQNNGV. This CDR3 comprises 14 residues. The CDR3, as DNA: TGTGCCAGCAGCTTAAGAGGGGCAGGGGAAGGCTACACCTTC. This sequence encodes CASSLRGAGEGYTF.